This section outlines one TCR beta chain sequence together with its context. Its ends do not fully match the called genes, so a read error is possible. TCRdb re-analyzed the PCR reads using MiXCR. The table lists about 39,000 clones, around 20% of them singletons, with around 17% in the top ten. The sample belongs to a study of metastatic and nonmetastatic thyroid tumors. Study summary: Comparative analysis of repertoires was undertaken across blood and tumor or nodule tissue obtained from malignant and benign thyroid patients.

Patients had received no treatment of any kind before thyroid surgery. Input material: blood. The clonotype comes from a female donor with papillary thyroid cancer or a benign thyroid nodule (not recorded which). Some clones in this sample may be carry-over from other donors' samples.

The CDR3 DNA follows: TGTGCCAGCATCTTACAGGGGAACGCTGGGGCCAACGTCCTGACTTTC. It is translated as CASILQGNAGANVLTF. The rearrangement links TRBV5-1 to TRBJ2-6, with TRBD1 matching 7 bases. Per germline, CDR1 SGHRS and CDR2 YFSETQ. CDR3 length: 16 residues. Together with reference TRBV5-1 and TRBJ2-6, the CDR3 gives the full variable domain: KAGVTQTPRYLIKTRGQQVTLSCSPISGHRSVSWYQQTPGQGLQFLFEYFSETQRNKGNFPGRFSGRQFSNSRSEMNVSTLELGDSALYLCASILQGNAGANVLTFGAGSRLTVL.